A selection of T cell receptor beta chains follows, all from one sample in a study of shared clonotypes between healthy human individuals. Assay used: immunoSEQ multiplex PCR; TCRdb lists only in-frame clones, some missing. In the table there are around 510,000 clones, about 96% of which are singletons. Source material: naive CD4+ T cells sorted from blood. Every receptor here comes from a woman younger than 45 in good health. The CDR3 runs from the conserved cysteine through the conserved F or W. A D gene is named only where the DNA matches it firmly. Size is stated for part of the rows, as once, few or many counts, or as a class when the clone is expanded.

size	J	V	D	DNA	CDR3
once	TRBJ1-2	TRBV5-4	NA	TGTGCCAGCAGCTTGGACGGCAGAAACTATGGCTACACCTTC	CASSLDGRNYGYTF
NA	TRBJ1-1	TRBV19	TRBD1	TGTGCCAGTAGTATAGGGACAGGGGTTTTGGCTGAAGCTTTCTTT	CASSIGTGVLAEAFF
NA	TRBJ1-5	TRBV4-2	NA	TGTGCCAGCAGCCAAGAACAGGGCGATCAGCCCCAGCATTTT	CASSQEQGDQPQHF
NA	TRBJ1-1	TRBV6-6	NA	TGTGCCAGCAGTATTATCGGGGGGAACACTGAAGCTTTCTTT	CASSIIGGNTEAFF
NA	TRBJ2-1	TRBV27	TRBD2	TGTGCCAGCTGTTTGTCCAGCGGGGCGCAGTTCTTC	CASCLSSGAQFF
NA	TRBJ1-5	TRBV5-5	NA	TGTGCCAGCAGCCCGAGGGATCAGCCCCAGCATTTT	CASSPRDQPQHF
NA	TRBJ2-7	TRBV28	TRBD2	TGTGCCAGCAGTTTGGGTGGGTTGGGACTAGCGGGATTCCAGTACTTC	CASSLGGLGLAGFQYF
NA	TRBJ2-2	TRBV4-1	NA	TGCGCCAGCAGCCAAGTCGTCGCAGAGGACACCGGGGAGCTGTTTTTT	CASSQVVAEDTGELFF
NA	TRBJ1-4	TRBV5-4	NA	TGTGCCAGCAGCTCTAATGAAAAACTGTTTTTT	CASSSNEKLFF
NA	TRBJ2-2	TRBV7-8	TRBD2	TGTGCCAGCAGCTTAGAGGCTAGCGGGTTAACCGGGGAGCTGTTTTTT	CASSLEASGLTGELFF
NA	TRBJ2-3	TRBV6-5	TRBD1	TGTGCCAGCAGGGGACAGGGCACAGATACGCAGTATTTT	CASRGQGTDTQYF
NA	TRBJ1-1	TRBV19	NA	TGTGCCAGTAGTCCAAGGGGGGTTACAAGGAACACTGAAGCTTTCTTT	CASSPRGVTRNTEAFF
NA	TRBJ1-5	TRBV18	NA	TGTGCCAGCTCACCACCGGGGGGCAATCAGCCCCAGCATTTT	CASSPPGGNQPQHF
NA	TRBJ2-5	TRBV5-1	NA	TGCGCCAGCAGCAGAGGGGCAGGGGAGGGGTCGGAGACCCAGTACTTC	CASSRGAGEGSETQYF
NA	TRBJ2-7	TRBV6-6	TRBD2	TGTGCCAGCAGTTTAGACCCAGCGGGAGGTCCCTACGAGCAGTACTTC	CASSLDPAGGPYEQYF
NA	TRBJ1-5	TRBV28	NA	TGTGCCAGCAGATCCCCCGGGCGCCGGCTCCTGGGATGGCATTTT	CASRSPGRRLLGWHF
few	TRBJ1-5	TRBV7-9	TRBD1	TGTGCCAGCAGCCGGGACAGCACCAATCAGCCCCAGCATTTT	CASSRDSTNQPQHF